This TCR beta chain was documented in a study of blood T cell repertoires in COVID-19. The assay was immunoSEQ multiplex PCR, and TCRdb's table has in-frame clones only and misses some. The sample gives about 210,000 clones, almost 85% of which show up once; approximately 8% is in the top ten. V dropped 3 bases and J dropped 3 bases, with 10 bases sitting between them. Germline V gene sequence: CDR1 SGHNT, CDR2 YYREEE (reference sequence). The CDR3 has 14 residues. The source is a woman in her 50s with active or convalescent COVID-19. Sequenced material: peripheral blood. This chain connects TRBV5-4 to TRBJ1-3; a possible D gene is TRBD1 (5 bases). The CDR3 nucleotides read TGTGCCAGCAGCTCCAGGGCTTTTGGAAACACCATATATTTT. This gives the protein CASSSRAFGNTIYF.